Described below is a single T cell receptor (beta chain) sequence and its context. The clone's antigen remains unknown. No much larger clone exists at a distance of one base, and base qualities are not known. This entry belongs to a study of cytomegalovirus exposure and HLA in healthy donors (dated by TCRdb to 2016 to 2017). In terms of the full investigation: An earlier analysis of some 500 of the donors reported 250 to 300 Gb of sequence data and 120 million or so unique TCR beta sequences from 150 million to 200 million T cells. An early release that covered roughly 600 HLA-typed donors contained around 330 gigabases of sequencing data and around 80 million unique TCR sequences. Of the roughly 410 genotyped donors, roughly 80% were placed in the genetic ancestry cluster associated with self-reported Caucasian donors. The aim of the study was to test whether cataloging public T cell receptors could identify signatures of past pathogen exposure. The study profiled the T cell repertoires of about 720 subjects by immunosequencing and related them to cytomegalovirus serostatus. In addition to the first cohort of 666 subjects, a separate validation cohort of 100 to 150 different subjects was used. To predict cytomegalovirus infection status, the study combined high-throughput TCR immunosequencing, statistical association of individual TCRs with disease status, and machine learning. To study patterns of TCR occurrence, a later analysis re-analyzed previously published TCR beta repertoires from just over 650 donors and added high-resolution HLA genotyping. The later analysis used no new phenotypic data to find candidate immune exposures, relying instead on TCR beta sequences and their occurrence across donors. In an earlier analysis of roughly 540 of the donors, high-throughput TCR beta sequencing was used to judge whether each TCR beta V gene segment behaved as functional or pseudogenic. Alongside the repertoire data, information on donor age, sex, ethnicity and CMV serostatus was compiled. In a later genetic analysis, genome-wide SNP genotypes for about 55% of the roughly 670 donors were used, and that subset was treated as a discovery cohort. Every discovery cohort repertoire had been produced on one sequencing platform. HLA typing covered class I and class II loci at four-digit resolution. The number of donors typed differed by locus, with 629-630 for A, B, C, DRB1 and DQB1, approximately 500 for DQA1, 600 to 610 for DPA1, and around 460 for DPB1. Roughly five DR-DQ haplotypes were handled as single units for association and clustering, since linkage in the cohort was strong. Among about 410 genotyped donors of the cohort, an average of approximately 240,000 unique TCR beta nucleotide sequences was sequenced per donor, of which about 20% were non-productive. The paper as a whole reports these results and caveats: Sequencing depth was assumed to be roughly uniform across donors in the presence/absence analyses, though that assumption may not hold. A later analysis associated around 16,000 TCR beta sequences with specific HLA alleles at a false discovery rate of 0.05. Because HLA typing was missing for some donors at each locus, association tests included only the typed subset. In a later genetic analysis, a missense DCLRE1C variant was associated with V-gene and J-gene trimming of TCR beta chains, and the association was replicated in an independent cohort. A later analysis found that HLA-associated TCR beta chains were more clonally expanded and had lower generation probabilities than equally common non-associated chains. A cluster of highly shared sequence variants was judged likely to represent a technical artifact of the sequencing pipeline. In the study, about 150 TCR beta chains were listed as associated with cytomegalovirus. Because counts were too low, approximately 18 rarely observed V segments, including chromosome 9 orphons, were excluded from the earlier analysis of under 650 of the donors. Correlated functional status among segregating V segments might reflect linkage disequilibrium, but an unknown experimental factor could not be ruled out. The 87-base-pair reads could not distinguish some IMGT-functional V segments, including TRBV6-2 and TRBV6-3, so those segments were excluded. Cytomegalovirus status was reported to be diagnosed by the classifier with high specificity and sensitivity in both the original and validation cohorts. When HLA alleles, especially DR and DQ, strongly co-occurred, TCR associations were difficult to assign to individual alleles. CMV serostatus was the only immune exposure information available for the cohort. In this cohort, only TCR beta chains were sequenced, and detectable features were limited by the absence of alpha or paired-chain data. Across donors, most TCR sequences were observed very rarely, whereas some public TCRs were present in many individuals. A later analysis found that TCR association rates varied across HLA loci, with DRB1 alleles showing the most associated TCRs and HLA-C alleles the fewest. According to a later genetic analysis, donors in an Asian-associated ancestry cluster had fewer N-insertions in productive TCRs than the roughly 670-donor mean. In vitro tests confirmed that a few of the cytomegalovirus-associated TCR beta chains recognize cytomegalovirus antigens. A further reported finding was that TCR beta sequences accurately predicted the HLA-A and HLA-B alleles for most subjects in the first cohort. In an earlier analysis of some 550 of the donors, most TCR beta V segments were observed in productive rearrangements about 90% or about 30% of the time, broadly matching IMGT annotations. It was suggested by the authors that the approach could potentially be generalized to other disease states and immunological phenotypes. Most CMV-associated TCR beta chains appeared to be HLA-restricted in a later analysis, and the HLA associations seemed to be driven largely by CMV exposure. Several of the top co-occurrence clusters appeared to be linked to parvovirus B19, influenza, CMV and Epstein-Barr virus, according to a later analysis.

V ends up 3 bases short and J 4 bases short, with an unmatched junction base count of 2. As encoded in the germline V gene (reference sequence), CDR1 is GTSNPN while CDR2 is SVGIG. From cysteine to phenylalanine, the CDR3 is 14 amino acids long. Solely the CDR3 DNA is kept, with 42 bases framed from the first base. Library prep was done by the immunoSEQ multiplex PCR assay. The multiplex PCR relied on a mix of 60 forward primers for TCR Vbeta segments and 13 reverse primers for TCR Jbeta segments. The CDR3 region of rearranged TCR beta genes was amplified from genomic DNA by a multiplex PCR assay. The amplified TCR beta libraries were sequenced on the Illumina HiSeq System as 87-base-pair reads. In the source study's methods: A later analysis counted about 82 million unique TCR beta chains across the 670 or so repertoires, and roughly 11 million of these chains were shared by at least two donors. A nearest-neighbor algorithm error-corrected the raw reads and collapsed the reads into unique sequences, merging closely related sequences to remove PCR and sequencing errors. To assign V, D and J gene segments, CDR3 sequences were aligned to IMGT reference sequences. Each retained sequence needed at least a six-nucleotide match to both a V gene segment and a J gene segment. A rearrangement counted as productive if the CDR3 had no stop codons and remained in frame with V and J, and every other rearrangement counted as non-productive. CDR3 was defined by IMGT convention, running from the second conserved V-encoded cysteine to the conserved J-encoded phenylalanine. In an earlier analysis of around 570 of the donors, sequences lacking an unambiguous match to a single V gene segment were excluded. An earlier analysis of a few hundred of the donors called V segments functional above 56.7% productive rearrangements and segregating when the between-donor standard deviation exceeded 5%. A statistical classification framework was built for diagnosing cytomegalovirus status from the catalog of TCR beta chain sequences. In a later analysis, TCR nucleotide sequences were compared against IMGT/GENE-DB human TR gene sequences so that V and J genes could be assigned. Using the TCRdist pipeline, a later analysis assigned CDR3 sequences along with most-parsimonious VDJ recombination scenarios. In a later analysis, each TCR beta chain was defined by its CDR3 amino acid sequence together with its V-gene family, and reads without a unique V-gene family were excluded. As a way to deal with suspected cross-contamination and a sequencing artifact, a later analysis dropped 450 to 700 nucleotide sequences that were highly shared and had low generation probability. In a later analysis, a clonal expansion index for each public chain was calculated from normalized within-repertoire ranks of inferred template counts. A later analysis computed generation probabilities with a VDJ recombination model fitted to out-of-frame rearrangements, and checked the results against IGoR. In a later analysis, TCR-TCR, TCR-HLA and TCR-CMV co-occurrence was scored with hypergeometric tests, and a repertoire-size bias correction was applied to TCR pairs. False discovery rates were estimated in a later analysis by permuting HLA or CMV assignments 20 times. In a later analysis, co-occurring TCRs were grouped using DBSCAN, and TCRdist sequence similarity was added for clustering within HLA-allele-positive subsets. Co-occurrence clustering excluded repertoires with fewer than 30,000 or more than 120,000 public chains, plus five with anomalous nucleotide sharing. Not all clones reach the TCRdb copy of this immuneACCESS table, which keeps in-frame sequences only. Checked studies attribute under half of the gap to unresolved V genes and leave the rest unexplained. The DNA was the basis for D and trimming; V, J and clone size are from that table. The sample data list 95,000 to 100,000 clones, and about 75% of these were observed just once. Together, the top ten hold about 10% of the sample.

The cohort consisted of more than 650 healthy bone marrow donors. At the time of sampling, all cohort members were nominally healthy, though unrecorded immune exposures were likely present. The donor was CMV seronegative and was included in the group of approximately 350 seronegative cohort members. A peripheral blood sample was collected from each donor, and TCR beta sequencing was performed on peripheral blood mononuclear cells. Genomic DNA extraction from the blood cell samples was performed with the Qiagen DNeasy Blood Extraction Kit. The sequence is built from TRBV30 and TRBJ2-3, with 12 bases in between that match TRBD2. This TCR was sampled from a man aged 50 to 60 in good health and CMV-seronegative. The sample was PBMCs. The CDR3 sequence is CAWSSSGGADTQYF. The bases read TGTGCCTGGAGCTCTAGCGGGGGGGCAGATACGCAGTATTTT. Full variable domain (CDR3 extended with the reference TRBV30 and TRBJ2-3 proteins): SQTIHQWPATLVQPVGSPLSLECTVEGTSNPNLYWYRQAAGRGLQLLFYSVGIGQISSEVPQNLSASRPQDRQFILSSKKLLLSDSGFYLCAWSSSGGADTQYFGPGTRLTVL.